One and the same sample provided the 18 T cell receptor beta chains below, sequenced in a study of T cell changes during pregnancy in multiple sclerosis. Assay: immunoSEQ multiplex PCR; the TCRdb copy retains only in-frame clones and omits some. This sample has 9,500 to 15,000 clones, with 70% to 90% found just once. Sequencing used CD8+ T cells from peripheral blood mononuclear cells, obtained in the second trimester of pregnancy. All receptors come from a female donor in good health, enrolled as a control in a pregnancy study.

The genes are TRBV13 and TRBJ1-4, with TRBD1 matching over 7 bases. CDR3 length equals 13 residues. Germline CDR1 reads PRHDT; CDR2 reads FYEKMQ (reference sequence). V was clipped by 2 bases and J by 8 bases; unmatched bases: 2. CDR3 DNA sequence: TGTGCCAGCAGCTTAAGGGGGCGCGAAAAACTGTTTTTT. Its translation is CASSLRGREKLFF.

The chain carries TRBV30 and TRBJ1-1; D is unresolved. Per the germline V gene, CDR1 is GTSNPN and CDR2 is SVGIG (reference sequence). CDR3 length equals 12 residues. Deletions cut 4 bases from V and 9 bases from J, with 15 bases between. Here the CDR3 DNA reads TGTGCCTGGACTATGAGGGAGTTTAAAGCTTTCTTT. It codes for CAWTMREFKAFF.

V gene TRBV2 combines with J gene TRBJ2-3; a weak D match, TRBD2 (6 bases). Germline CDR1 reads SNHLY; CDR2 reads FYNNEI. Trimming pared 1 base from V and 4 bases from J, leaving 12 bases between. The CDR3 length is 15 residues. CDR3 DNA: TGTGCCAGCAGTGAAGACGGGGGAGAGGCAGATACGCAGTATTTT. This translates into CASSEDGGEADTQYF.

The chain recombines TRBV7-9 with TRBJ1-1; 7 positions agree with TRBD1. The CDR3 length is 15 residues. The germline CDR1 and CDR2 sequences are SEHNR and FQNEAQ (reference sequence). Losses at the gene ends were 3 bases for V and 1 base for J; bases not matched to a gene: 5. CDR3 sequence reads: CASSFNWDRNTEAFF. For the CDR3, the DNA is TGTGCCAGCAGCTTCAACTGGGACAGGAACACTGAAGCTTTCTTT.

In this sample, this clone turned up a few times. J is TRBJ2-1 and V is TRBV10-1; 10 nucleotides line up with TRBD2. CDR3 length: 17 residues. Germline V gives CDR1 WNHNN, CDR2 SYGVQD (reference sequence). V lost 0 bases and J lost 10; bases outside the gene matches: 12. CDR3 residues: CASSESPLAGHRWEQFF. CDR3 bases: TGCGCCAGCAGTGAGTCCCCACTAGCGGGGCATCGTTGGGAGCAGTTCTTC.

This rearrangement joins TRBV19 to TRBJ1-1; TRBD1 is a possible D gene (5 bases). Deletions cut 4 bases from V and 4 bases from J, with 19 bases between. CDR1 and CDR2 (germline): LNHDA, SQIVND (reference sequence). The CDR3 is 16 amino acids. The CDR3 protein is CASSSGMVGLATEAFF. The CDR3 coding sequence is TGTGCCAGTAGTAGTGGGATGGTGGGGCTGGCCACTGAAGCTTTCTTT. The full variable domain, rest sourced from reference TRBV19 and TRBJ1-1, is DGGITQSPKYLFRKEGQNVTLSCEQNLNHDAMYWYRQDPGQGLRLIYYSQIVNDFQKGDIAEGYSVSREKKESFPLTVTSAQKNPTAFYLCASSSGMVGLATEAFFGQGTRLTVV.

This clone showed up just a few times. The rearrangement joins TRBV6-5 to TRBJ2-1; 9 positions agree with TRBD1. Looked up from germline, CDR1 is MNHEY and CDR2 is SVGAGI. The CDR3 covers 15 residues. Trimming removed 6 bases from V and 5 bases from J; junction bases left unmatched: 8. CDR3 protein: CASRDLGQGDNEQFF. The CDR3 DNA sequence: TGTGCCAGCAGGGACTTGGGACAGGGTGACAATGAGCAGTTCTTC.

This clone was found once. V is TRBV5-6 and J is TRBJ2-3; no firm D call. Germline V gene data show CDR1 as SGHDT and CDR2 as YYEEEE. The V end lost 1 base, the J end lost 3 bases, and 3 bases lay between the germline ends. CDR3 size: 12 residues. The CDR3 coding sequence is TGTGCCAGCAGCTTGCGTACAGATACGCAGTATTTT. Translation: CASSLRTDTQYF.

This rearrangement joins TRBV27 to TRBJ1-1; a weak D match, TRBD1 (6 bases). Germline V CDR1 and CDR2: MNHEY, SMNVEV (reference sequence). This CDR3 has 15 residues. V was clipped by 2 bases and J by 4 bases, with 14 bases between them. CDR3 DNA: TGTGCCAGCAGTTTAATGCGGGGGGCGAGCACTGAAGCTTTCTTT. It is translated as CASSLMRGASTEAFF.

The CDR3 protein is CASSEIGGLNQPQHF. The DNA for the CDR3 is TGTGCCAGCAGTGAAATAGGGGGCCTCAATCAGCCCCAGCATTTT. V and J are TRBV6-4 and TRBJ1-5; 7 nucleotides line up with TRBD1. The trim removed 3 bases at V and 3 bases at J, leaving 5 bases unmatched. The V gene's germline CDR1 is MRHNA and CDR2 SNTAGT. The CDR3 sequence is 15 residues long.

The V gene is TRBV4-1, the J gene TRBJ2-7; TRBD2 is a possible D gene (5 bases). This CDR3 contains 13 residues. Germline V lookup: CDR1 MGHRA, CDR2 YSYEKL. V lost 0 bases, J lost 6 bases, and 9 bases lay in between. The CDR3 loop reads CASSQELSAEQYF. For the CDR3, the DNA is TGCGCCAGCAGCCAAGAGCTTAGCGCCGAGCAGTACTTC.

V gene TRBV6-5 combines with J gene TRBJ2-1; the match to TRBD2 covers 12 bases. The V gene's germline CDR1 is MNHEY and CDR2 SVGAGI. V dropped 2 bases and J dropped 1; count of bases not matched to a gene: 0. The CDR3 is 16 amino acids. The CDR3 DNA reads TGTGCCAGCAGTTACGGACTAGCGGGATCCTACAATGAGCAGTTCTTC. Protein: CASSYGLAGSYNEQFF.

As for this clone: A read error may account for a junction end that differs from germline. CDR3 bases: TGTGCCAGCAGTTACGTCGGGGGTGGCTACACCTTC. Amino acid sequence: CASSYVGGGYTF. The V gene is TRBV10-3, the J gene TRBJ1-2; TRBD1 might be the D (5 bases). Germline V gene data show CDR1 as ENHRY and CDR2 as SYGVKD. The CDR3 has 12 residues.

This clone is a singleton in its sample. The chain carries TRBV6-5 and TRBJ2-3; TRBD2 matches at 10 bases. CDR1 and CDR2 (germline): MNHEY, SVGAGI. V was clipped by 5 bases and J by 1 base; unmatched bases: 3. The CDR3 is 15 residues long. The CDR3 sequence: CASSPGTSGTDTQYF. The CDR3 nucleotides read TGTGCCAGCAGTCCCGGGACTAGCGGCACAGATACGCAGTATTTT.

In DNA, the CDR3 is TGTGCCAGCAGCGAAGGACAGGGGGCGGGCACCTTC. Its translation: CASSEGQGAGTF. The chain uses TRBV9 and TRBJ1-2, with 11 positions matching TRBD1. The length of the CDR3 is 12 residues. V shed 3 bases, J shed 13 bases, and the junction held 5 bases outside the gene matches. Germline CDR1 and CDR2: SGDLS and YYNGEE.

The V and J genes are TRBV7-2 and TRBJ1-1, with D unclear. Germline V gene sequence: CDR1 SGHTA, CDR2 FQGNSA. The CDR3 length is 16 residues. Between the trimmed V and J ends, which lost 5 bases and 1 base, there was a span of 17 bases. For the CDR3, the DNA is TGTGCCAGCAGCCCGGGGATAGCCCGAAAGAACACTGAAGCTTTCTTT. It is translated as CASSPGIARKNTEAFF. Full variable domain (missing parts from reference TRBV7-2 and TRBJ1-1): GAGVSQSPSNKVTEKGKDVELRCDPISGHTALYWYRQSLGQGLEFLIYFQGNSAPDKSGLPSDRFSAERTGGSVSTLTIQRTQQEDSAVYLCASSPGIARKNTEAFFGQGTRLTVV.

The CDR3 loop is CASSERVESGELFF. As DNA, the CDR3 is TGTGCCAGCAGTGAACGGGTGGAATCCGGGGAGCTGTTTTTT. The gene calls are TRBV6-4 and TRBJ2-2; D call uncertain. V was trimmed by 3 bases and J by 6 bases, leaving 11 bases between them. There are 14 residues in the CDR3. Germline assignment: CDR1 MRHNA and CDR2 SNTAGT.

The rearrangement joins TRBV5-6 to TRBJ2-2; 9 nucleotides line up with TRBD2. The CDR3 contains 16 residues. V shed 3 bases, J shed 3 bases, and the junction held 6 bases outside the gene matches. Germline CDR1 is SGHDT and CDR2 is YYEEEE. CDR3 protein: CASSSGTSSYTGELFF. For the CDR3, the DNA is TGTGCCAGCAGCTCCGGGACTAGCAGCTACACCGGGGAGCTGTTTTTT.